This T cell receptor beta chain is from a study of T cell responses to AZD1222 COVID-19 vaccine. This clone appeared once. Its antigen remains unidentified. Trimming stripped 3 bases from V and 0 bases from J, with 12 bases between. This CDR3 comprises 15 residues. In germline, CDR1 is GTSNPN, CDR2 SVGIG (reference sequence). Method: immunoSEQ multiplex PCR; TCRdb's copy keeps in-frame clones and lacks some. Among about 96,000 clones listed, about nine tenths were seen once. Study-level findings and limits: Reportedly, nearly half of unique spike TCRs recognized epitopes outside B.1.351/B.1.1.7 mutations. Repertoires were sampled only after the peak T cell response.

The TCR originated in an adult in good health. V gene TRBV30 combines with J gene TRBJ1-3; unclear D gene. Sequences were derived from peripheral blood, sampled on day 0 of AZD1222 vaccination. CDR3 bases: TGTGCCTGGAGCACAGACCATAGCTCTGGAAACACCATATATTTT. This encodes CAWSTDHSSGNTIYF.